Given below is one T cell receptor beta chain in context. These data belong to a study of blood T cells in healthy people across ages. V was trimmed by 7 bases and J by 4 bases, leaving 13 bases between them. Germline CDR1 DFQATT, CDR2 SNEGSKA (reference sequence). There are 12 residues in the CDR3. A J-beta primer mix and a sample-barcoded 5' primer were used in a second PCR of roughly 6 to 11 cycles. In TCRdb, the 5' RACE reads were re-called with MiXCR into one record per CDR3 protein. Here the sample spans around 1,500,000 distinct CDR3 sequences, 35% to 45% being singletons. Isolation per sample recovered at least 7 million PBMCs.

This TCR derives from a woman under 30 in good health. J is TRBJ1-1 and V is TRBV20-1; tentatively, D is TRBD1 (6 bases). The sequencing sample was made of blood. The CDR3 spells CSVRTGTTEAFF. CDR3 coding DNA: TGCAGTGTTCGAACAGGGACCACTGAAGCTTTCTTT.